Given below is one TCR beta chain in context. TCRdb recomputed calls from the PCR reads with MiXCR, one row per CDR3 protein. Of 97,000 or so distinct CDR3 sequences in the sample, 51% were seen once. This record comes from a study of CDR3 diversity in severe acne. CDR1 is SEHNR and CDR2 is FQNEAQ in the germline V gene (reference sequence). The CDR3 totals 16 residues. V shed 4 bases and J shed 6 bases, with 21 bases lying between them. This clonotype originated in a male donor with acne. Material: blood. The rearrangement uses TRBV7-9 and TRBJ1-2; D remains ambiguous. The CDR3 protein is CASSSGLTRAVDGYTF. The CDR3 region has the DNA TGTGCCAGCAGCTCAGGACTGACAAGAGCGGTGGATGGCTACACCTTC. Combining the CDR3 with reference TRBV7-9 and TRBJ1-2 gives the whole variable domain DTGVSQNPRHKITKRGQNVTFRCDPISEHNRLYWYRQTLGQGPEFLTYFQNEAQLEKSRLLSDRFSAERPKGSFSTLEIQRTEQGDSAMYLCASSSGLTRAVDGYTFGSGTRLTVV.